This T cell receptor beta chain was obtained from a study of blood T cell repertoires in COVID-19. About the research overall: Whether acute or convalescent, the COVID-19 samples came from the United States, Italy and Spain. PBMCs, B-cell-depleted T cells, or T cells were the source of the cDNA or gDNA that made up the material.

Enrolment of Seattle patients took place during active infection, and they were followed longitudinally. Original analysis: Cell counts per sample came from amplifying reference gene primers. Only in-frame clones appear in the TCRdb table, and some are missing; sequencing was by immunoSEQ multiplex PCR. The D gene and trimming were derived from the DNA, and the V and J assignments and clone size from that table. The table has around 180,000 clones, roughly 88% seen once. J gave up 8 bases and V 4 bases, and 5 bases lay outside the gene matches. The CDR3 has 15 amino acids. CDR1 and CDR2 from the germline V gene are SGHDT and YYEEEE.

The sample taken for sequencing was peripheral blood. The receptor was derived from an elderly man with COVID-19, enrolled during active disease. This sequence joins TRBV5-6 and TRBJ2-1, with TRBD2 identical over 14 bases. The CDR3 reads CASSPTSGGADEQFF. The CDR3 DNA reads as TGTGCCAGCAGCCCGACTAGCGGGGGGGCCGATGAGCAGTTCTTC. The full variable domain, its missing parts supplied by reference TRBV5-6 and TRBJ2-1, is DAGVTQSPTHLIKTRGQQVTLRCSPKSGHDTVSWYQQALGQGPQFIFQYYEEEERQRGNFPDRFSGHQFPNYSSELNVNALLLGDSALYLCASSPTSGGADEQFFGPGTRLTVL.